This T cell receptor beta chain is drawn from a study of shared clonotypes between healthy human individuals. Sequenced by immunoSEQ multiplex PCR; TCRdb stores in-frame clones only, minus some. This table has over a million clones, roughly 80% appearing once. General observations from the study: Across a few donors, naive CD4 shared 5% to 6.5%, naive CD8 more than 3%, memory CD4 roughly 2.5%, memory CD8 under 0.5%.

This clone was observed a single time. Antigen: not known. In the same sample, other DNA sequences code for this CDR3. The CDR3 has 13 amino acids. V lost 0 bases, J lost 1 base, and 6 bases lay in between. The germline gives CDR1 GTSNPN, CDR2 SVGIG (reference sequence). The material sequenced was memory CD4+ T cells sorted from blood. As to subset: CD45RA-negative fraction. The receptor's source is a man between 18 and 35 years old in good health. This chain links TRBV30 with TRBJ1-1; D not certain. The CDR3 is CAWSVRPNTEAFF. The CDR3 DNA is TGTGCCTGGAGTGTAAGGCCGAACACTGAAGCTTTCTTT.